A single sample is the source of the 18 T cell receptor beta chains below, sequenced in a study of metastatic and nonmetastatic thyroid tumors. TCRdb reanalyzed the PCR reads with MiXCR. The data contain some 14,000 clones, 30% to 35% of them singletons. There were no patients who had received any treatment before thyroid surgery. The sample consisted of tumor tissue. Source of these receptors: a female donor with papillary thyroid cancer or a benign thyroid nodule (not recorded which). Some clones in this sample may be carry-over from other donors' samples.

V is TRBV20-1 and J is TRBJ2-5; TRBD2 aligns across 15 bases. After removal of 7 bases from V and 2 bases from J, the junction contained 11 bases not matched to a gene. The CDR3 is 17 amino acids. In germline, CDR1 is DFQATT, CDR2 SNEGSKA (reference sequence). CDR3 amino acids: CSGTRTSGGAWQETQYF. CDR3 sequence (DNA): TGCAGTGGTACCAGGACTAGCGGGGGGGCTTGGCAAGAGACCCAGTACTTC.

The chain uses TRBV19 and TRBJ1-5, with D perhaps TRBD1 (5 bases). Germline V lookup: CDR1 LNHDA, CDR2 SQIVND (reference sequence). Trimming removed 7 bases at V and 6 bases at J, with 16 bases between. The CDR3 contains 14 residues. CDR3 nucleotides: TGTGCCAGTACCCGCGGGGGAACGGCTCAGCCCCAGCATTTT. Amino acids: CASTRGGTAQPQHF.

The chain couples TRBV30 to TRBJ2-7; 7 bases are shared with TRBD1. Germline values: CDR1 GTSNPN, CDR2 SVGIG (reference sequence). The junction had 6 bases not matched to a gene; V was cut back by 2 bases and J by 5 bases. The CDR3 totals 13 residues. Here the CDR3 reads CAWSKDRDDEQYF. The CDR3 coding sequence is TGTGCCTGGAGTAAAGACAGGGACGACGAGCAGTACTTC.

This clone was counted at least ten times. The chain's CDR3 is CASSLPNDYGYTF. DNA for the CDR3: TGTGCCAGCAGTTTGCCGAATGACTATGGCTACACCTTC. The chain is built from TRBV28 and TRBJ1-2; D is unclear. V lost 3 bases, J lost 3 bases, and 8 bases lay in between. There are 13 residues in the CDR3. Germline V gene lookup returns CDR1 MDHEN and CDR2 SYDVKM.

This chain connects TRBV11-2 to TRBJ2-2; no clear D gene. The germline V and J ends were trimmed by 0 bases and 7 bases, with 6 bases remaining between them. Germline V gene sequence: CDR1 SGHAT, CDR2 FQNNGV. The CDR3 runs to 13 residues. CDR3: CASSLEGIGELFF. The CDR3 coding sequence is TGTGCCAGCAGCTTAGAAGGGATCGGGGAGCTGTTTTTT.

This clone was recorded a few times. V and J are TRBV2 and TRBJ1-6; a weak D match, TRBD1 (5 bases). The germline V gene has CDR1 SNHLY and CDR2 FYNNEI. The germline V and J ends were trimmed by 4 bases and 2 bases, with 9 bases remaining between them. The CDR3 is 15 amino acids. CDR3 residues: CASSGQGTYNSPLHF. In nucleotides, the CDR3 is TGTGCCAGCAGTGGGCAGGGAACCTATAATTCACCCCTCCACTTT.

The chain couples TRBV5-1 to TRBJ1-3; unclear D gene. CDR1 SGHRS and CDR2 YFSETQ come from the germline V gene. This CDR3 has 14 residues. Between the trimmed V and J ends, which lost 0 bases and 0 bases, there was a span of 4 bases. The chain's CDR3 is CASSLDSSGNTIYF. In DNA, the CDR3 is TGCGCCAGCAGCTTGGACAGCTCTGGAAACACCATATATTTT.

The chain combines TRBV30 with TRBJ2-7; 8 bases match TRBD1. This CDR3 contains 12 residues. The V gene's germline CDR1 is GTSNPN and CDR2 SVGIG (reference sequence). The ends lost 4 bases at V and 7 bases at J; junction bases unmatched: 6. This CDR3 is CAWNRGIGEQYF. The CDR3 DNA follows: TGTGCCTGGAACAGGGGGATAGGTGAGCAGTACTTC.

The CDR3 reads CAISLSRGNTEAFF. CDR3 sequence (DNA): TGTGCCATCTCCCTAAGCCGGGGGAACACTGAAGCTTTCTTT. V and J are TRBV2 and TRBJ1-1; no reliable D call. This CDR3 comprises 14 residues. V was pared by 10 bases and J by 1 base, with 16 bases between. From germline, CDR1 is SNHLY and CDR2 FYNNEI. The variable domain in full, with the rest retrieved from reference TRBV2 and TRBJ1-1, is EPEVTQTPSHQVTQMGQEVILRCVPISNHLYFYWYRQILGQKVEFLVSFYNNEISEKSEIFDDQFSVERPDGSNFTLKIRSTKLEDSAMYFCAISLSRGNTEAFFGQGTRLTVV.

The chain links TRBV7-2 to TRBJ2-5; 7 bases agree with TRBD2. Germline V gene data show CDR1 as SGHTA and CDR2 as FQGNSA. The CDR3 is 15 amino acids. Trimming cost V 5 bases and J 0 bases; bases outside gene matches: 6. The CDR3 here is CASSKREGDQETQYF. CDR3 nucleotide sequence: TGTGCCAGCAGCAAGAGGGAGGGCGACCAAGAGACCCAGTACTTC.

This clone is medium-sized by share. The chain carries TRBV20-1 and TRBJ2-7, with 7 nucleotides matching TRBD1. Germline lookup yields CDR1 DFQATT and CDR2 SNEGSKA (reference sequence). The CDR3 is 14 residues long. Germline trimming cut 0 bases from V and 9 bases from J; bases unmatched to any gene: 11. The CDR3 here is CSARDIRAGGVQYF. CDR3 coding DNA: TGCAGTGCTAGAGATATACGGGCAGGGGGTGTGCAGTACTTC.

The CDR3 region is CSARESLAGRLEQYF. In nucleotides, the CDR3 is TGCAGTGCTAGAGAGTCCCTAGCGGGACGGCTCGAGCAGTACTTC. V gene TRBV20-1 combines with J gene TRBJ2-7; 9 nucleotides agree with TRBD2. The germline gives CDR1 DFQATT, CDR2 SNEGSKA (reference sequence). V lost 0 bases to trimming and J lost 6 bases; unmatched junction nucleotides: 9. This CDR3 has 15 residues.

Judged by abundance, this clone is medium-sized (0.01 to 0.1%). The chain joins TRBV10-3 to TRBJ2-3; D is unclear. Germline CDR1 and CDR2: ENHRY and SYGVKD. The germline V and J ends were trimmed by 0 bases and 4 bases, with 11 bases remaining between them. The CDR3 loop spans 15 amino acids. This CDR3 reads CAISESARRPDTQYF. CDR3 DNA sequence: TGTGCCATCAGTGAGTCGGCTCGGCGGCCAGATACGCAGTATTTT.

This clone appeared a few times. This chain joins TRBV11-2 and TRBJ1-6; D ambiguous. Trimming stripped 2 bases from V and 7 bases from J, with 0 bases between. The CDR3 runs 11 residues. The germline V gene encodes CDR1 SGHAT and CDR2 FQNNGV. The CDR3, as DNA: TGTGCCAGCAGCTTAAATTCACCCCTCCACTTT. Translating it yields CASSLNSPLHF.

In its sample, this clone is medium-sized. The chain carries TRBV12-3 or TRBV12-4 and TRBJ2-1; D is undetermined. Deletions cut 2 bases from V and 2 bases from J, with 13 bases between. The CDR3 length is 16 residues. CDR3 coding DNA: TGTGCCAGCAGTTTAATGGCGGTGAGAGCCTACAATGAGCAGTTCTTC. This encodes CASSLMAVRAYNEQFF.

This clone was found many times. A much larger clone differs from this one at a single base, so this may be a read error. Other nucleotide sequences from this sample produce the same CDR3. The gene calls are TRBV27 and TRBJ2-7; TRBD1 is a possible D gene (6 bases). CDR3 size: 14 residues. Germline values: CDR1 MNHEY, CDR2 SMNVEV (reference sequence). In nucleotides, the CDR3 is TGCGCCAGCAGTTTCACAGGGTTCTCCTACGAGCAGTACTTC. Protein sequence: CASSFTGFSYEQYF.

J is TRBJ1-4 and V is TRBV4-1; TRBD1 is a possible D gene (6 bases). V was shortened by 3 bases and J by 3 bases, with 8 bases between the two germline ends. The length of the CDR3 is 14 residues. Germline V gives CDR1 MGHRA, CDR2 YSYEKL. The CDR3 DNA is TGCGCCAGCAGCCAGGACAGACCTAATGAAAAACTGTTTTTT. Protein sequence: CASSQDRPNEKLFF.

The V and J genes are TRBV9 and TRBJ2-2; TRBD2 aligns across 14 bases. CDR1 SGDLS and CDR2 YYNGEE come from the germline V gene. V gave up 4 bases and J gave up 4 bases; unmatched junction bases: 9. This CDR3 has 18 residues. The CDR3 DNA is TGTGCCAGCAGCCCCCCGGGACTAGCGGGGGTGCTCACCGGGGAGCTGTTTTTT. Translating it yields CASSPPGLAGVLTGELFF.